The 10 T cell receptor beta chains below all came from one sample that was sequenced in a study of T cells in Graves' hyperthyroidism and ophthalmopathy. The source material, RNA transcripts, was used to amplify TCR beta CDR3 regions. Using the HTBI primer set, a first-round RT-PCR was run on the TCR CDR3. TCRdb re-analysed the multiplex PCR reads in MiXCR, keeping a single row per CDR3 protein. The table has about 560,000 distinct CDR3 sequences, about 43% seen once. Specimen: peripheral blood or thyroid tissue (not recorded which). Receptor source: a woman under 30 with Graves' hyperthyroidism.

The rearrangement uses TRBV2 and TRBJ1-5; 7 bases are shared with TRBD1. Germline-derived CDR1 and CDR2 are SNHLY and FYNNEI. This CDR3 is built from 14 residues. V gave up 7 bases and J gave up 7 bases; unmatched junction bases: 10. CDR3: CASNLGGGEQPQHF. CDR3 DNA: TGTGCCAGCAACTTAGGGGGCGGGGAACAGCCCCAGCATTTT. The full variable domain, in which reference TRBV2 and TRBJ1-5 provide the parts outside the CDR3, is EPEVTQTPSHQVTQMGQEVILRCVPISNHLYFYWYRQILGQKVEFLVSFYNNEISEKSEIFDDQFSVERPDGSNFTLKIRSTKLEDSAMYFCASNLGGGEQPQHFGDGTRLSIL.

This clonotype was seen only a few times. The chain employs TRBV7-2 and TRBJ2-5; D unresolved. Germline V gene data show CDR1 as SGHTA and CDR2 as FQGNSA. The CDR3 has 12 residues. Trimming pared 8 bases from V and 1 base from J, leaving 8 bases between. The DNA for the CDR3 is TGTGCCAGCCAGCGAACCCAAGAGACCCAGTACTTC. Amino acids: CASQRTQETQYF.

V is TRBV10-2 and J is TRBJ1-2, with 7 bases that match TRBD1. CDR1 WSHSY and CDR2 SAAADI come from the germline V gene. There are 13 residues in the CDR3. V lost 7 bases, J lost 4 bases, and 6 bases stayed unmatched. The CDR3 DNA is TGCGCCAGCACAGAGGACAGGCTCTATGGCTACACCTTC. Translating gives CASTEDRLYGYTF.

The CDR3 DNA reads TGTGCCACCAGCAGAGATCGGGGGGCTGATGAAAAACTGTTTTTT. This gives the protein CATSRDRGADEKLFF. The chain couples TRBV15 to TRBJ1-4; possible D gene TRBD1, 6 bases. The CDR3 runs to 15 residues. Germline CDR1 is LNHNV and CDR2 is YYDKDF (reference sequence). V shed 0 bases and J shed 6 bases, with 11 bases lying between them.

This clonotype was counted only a few times. The chain couples TRBV7-9 to TRBJ1-3, with D possibly being TRBD1 (6 bases). CDR1 is SEHNR, CDR2 FQNEAQ, per germline (reference sequence). There are 15 residues in the CDR3. Trimming took off 5 bases at V and 3 bases at J, with 14 bases between the two ends. The CDR3 DNA follows: TGTGCCAGCAGCCAACAGGGCTCGGGTGGAAACACCATATATTTT. Its protein product is CASSQQGSGGNTIYF.

This clonotype appeared a single time. The chain uses TRBV25-1 and TRBJ1-1; D is unresolved. This CDR3 has 11 residues. The germline gives CDR1 MGHDK, CDR2 SYGVNS. The V end was cut by 8 bases, the J end by 2 bases, with 6 bases between. CDR3 amino acids: CASEDNTEAFF. The DNA of the CDR3 is TGTGCCAGCGAGGACAACACTGAAGCTTTCTTT.

J is TRBJ1-5 and V is TRBV7-6, with D possibly TRBD1 on 5 matching bases. The V and J ends lost 6 bases and 5 bases respectively, with 14 bases between them. The germline V gene encodes CDR1 SGHVS and CDR2 FNYEAQ. The CDR3 has 14 residues. Here the CDR3 reads CASSPPGRDQPQHF. The CDR3 DNA follows: TGTGCCAGCAGTCCTCCGGGGCGAGATCAGCCCCAGCATTTT.

The gene calls are TRBV29-1 and TRBJ2-5; D is unclear. Germline V gives CDR1 SQVTM, CDR2 ANQGSEA. This CDR3 region has 10 residues. Trimming took 5 bases from V and 7 from J, leaving 8 bases between them. The CDR3 nucleotides are TGCAGCGTTTGGAGTGGGACCCAGTACTTC. It translates to CSVWSGTQYF.

This clonotype was counted at least ten times. This sequence joins TRBV15 and TRBJ2-5; D unclear. This CDR3 region has 16 residues. The germline CDR1 and CDR2 sequences are LNHNV and YYDKDF (reference sequence). Deletions cut 2 bases from V and 1 base from J, with 14 bases between. Here the CDR3 reads CATSRTDDPSQETQYF. The CDR3 DNA follows: TGTGCCACCAGCAGAACCGACGACCCTTCCCAAGAGACCCAGTACTTC.

The chain joins TRBV7-8 to TRBJ2-2; 14 bases align to TRBD2. J lost 15 bases, V lost 6 bases, and 6 bases had no gene match. This CDR3 contains 13 residues. Germline V CDR1 and CDR2: SGHVS, FQNEAQ. CDR3 nucleotide sequence: TGTGCCAGCAGGAGACTAGCGGGAGGGCAGGTGTTTTTT. This codes for CASRRLAGGQVFF.